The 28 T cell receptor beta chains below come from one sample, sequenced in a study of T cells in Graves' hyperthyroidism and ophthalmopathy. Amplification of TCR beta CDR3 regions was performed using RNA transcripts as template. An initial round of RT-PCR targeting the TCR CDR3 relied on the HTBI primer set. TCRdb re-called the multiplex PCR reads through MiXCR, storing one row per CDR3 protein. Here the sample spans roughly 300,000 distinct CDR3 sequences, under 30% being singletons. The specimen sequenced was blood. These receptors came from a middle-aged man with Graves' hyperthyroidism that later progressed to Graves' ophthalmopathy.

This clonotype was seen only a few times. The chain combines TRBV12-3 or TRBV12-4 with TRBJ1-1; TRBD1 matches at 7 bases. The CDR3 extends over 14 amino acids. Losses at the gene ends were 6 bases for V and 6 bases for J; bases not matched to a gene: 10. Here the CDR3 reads CASRPRDSRAEAFF. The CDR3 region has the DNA TGTGCCAGCAGACCGAGGGACAGCAGGGCTGAAGCTTTCTTT.

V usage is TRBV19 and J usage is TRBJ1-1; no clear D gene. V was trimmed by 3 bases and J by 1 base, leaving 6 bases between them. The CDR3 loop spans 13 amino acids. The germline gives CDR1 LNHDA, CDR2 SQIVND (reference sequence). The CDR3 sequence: CASSITRNTEAFF. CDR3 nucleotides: TGTGCCAGTAGTATTACTAGGAACACTGAAGCTTTCTTT.

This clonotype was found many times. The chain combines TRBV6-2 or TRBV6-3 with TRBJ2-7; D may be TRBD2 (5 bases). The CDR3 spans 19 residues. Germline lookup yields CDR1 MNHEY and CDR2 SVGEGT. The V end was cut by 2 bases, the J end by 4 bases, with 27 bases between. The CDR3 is CASSYRIREKIIGRYEQYF. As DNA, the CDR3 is TGTGCCAGCAGTTACAGGATCCGGGAAAAAATAATCGGCCGATACGAGCAGTACTTC.

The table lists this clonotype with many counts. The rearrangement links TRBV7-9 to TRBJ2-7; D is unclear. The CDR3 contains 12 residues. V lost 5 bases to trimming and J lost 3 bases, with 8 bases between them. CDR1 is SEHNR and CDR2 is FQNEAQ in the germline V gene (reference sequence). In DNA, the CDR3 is TGTGCCAGCAGCCGGCAAAACTACGAGCAGTACTTC. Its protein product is CASSRQNYEQYF.

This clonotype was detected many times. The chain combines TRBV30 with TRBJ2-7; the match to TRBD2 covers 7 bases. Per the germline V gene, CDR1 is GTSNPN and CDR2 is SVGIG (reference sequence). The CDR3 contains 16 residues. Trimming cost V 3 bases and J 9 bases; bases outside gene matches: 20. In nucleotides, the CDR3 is TGTGCCTGGAGCCCCCCACGGACCCAGCGGGATGGTGGGCAGTACTTC. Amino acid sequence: CAWSPPRTQRDGGQYF.

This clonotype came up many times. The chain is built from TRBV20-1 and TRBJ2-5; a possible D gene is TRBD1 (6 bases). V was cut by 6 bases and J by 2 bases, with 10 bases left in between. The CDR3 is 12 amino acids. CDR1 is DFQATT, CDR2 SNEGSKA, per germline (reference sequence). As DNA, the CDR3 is TGCAGTGCGAAACAGGGACAAGAGACCCAGTACTTC. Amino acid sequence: CSAKQGQETQYF.

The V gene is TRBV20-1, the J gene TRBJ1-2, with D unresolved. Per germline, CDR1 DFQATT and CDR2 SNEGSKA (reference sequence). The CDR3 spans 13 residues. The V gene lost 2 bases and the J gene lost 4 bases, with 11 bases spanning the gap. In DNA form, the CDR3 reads TGCAGTGCTAGACTCTCAACAGCCTATGGCTACACCTTC. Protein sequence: CSARLSTAYGYTF.

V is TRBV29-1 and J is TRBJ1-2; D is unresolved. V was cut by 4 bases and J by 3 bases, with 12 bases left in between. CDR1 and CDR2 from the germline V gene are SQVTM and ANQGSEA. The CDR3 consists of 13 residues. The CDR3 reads CSVGRARDYGYTF. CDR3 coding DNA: TGCAGCGTTGGTAGGGCCCGGGACTATGGCTACACCTTC.

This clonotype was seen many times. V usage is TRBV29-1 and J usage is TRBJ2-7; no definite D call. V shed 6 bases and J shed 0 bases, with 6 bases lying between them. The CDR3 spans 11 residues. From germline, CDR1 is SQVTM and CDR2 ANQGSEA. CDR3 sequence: CSVRNSYEQYF. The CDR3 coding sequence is TGCAGCGTGCGGAACTCCTACGAGCAGTACTTC.

CDR3 residues: CASSLRYGESAEQYF. CDR3 in DNA: TGTGCCAGCAGTCTCCGCTATGGGGAGTCGGCCGAGCAGTACTTC. The chain uses TRBV28 and TRBJ2-7, with TRBD2 as a possible D gene (5 bases). Deletions cut 5 bases from V and 6 bases from J, with 20 bases between. Germline values: CDR1 MDHEN, CDR2 SYDVKM. The CDR3 sequence is 15 residues long.

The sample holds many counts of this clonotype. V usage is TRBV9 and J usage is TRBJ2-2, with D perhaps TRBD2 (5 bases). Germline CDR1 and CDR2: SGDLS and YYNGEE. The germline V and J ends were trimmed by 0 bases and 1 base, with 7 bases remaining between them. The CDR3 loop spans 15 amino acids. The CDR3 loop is CASSVASGNTGELFF. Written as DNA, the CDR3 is TGTGCCAGCAGCGTAGCGAGCGGGAACACCGGGGAGCTGTTTTTT.

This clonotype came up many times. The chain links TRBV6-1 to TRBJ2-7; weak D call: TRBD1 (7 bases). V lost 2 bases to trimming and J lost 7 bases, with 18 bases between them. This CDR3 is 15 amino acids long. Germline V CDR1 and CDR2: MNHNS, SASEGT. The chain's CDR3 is CASSEFTGEVGEQYF. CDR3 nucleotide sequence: TGTGCCAGCAGTGAATTTACAGGGGAGGTCGGGGAGCAGTACTTC.

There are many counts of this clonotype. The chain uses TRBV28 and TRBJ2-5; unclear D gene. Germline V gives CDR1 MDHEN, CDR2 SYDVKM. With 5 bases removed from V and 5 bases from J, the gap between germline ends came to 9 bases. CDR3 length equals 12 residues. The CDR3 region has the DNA TGTGCCAGCAGTCTCCTTAGGGAGACCCAGTACTTC. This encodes CASSLLRETQYF.

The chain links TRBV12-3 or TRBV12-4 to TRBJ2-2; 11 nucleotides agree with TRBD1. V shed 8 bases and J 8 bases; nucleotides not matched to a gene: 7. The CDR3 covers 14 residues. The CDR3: CASGAGTGGGELFF. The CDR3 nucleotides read TGTGCCAGCGGAGCCGGGACAGGGGGAGGGGAGCTGTTTTTT.

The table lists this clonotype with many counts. The CDR3, as DNA: TGTGCCAGCAGTTACCAGCTTGATGATTATGGCTACACCTTC. Translating it yields CASSYQLDDYGYTF. The chain combines TRBV6-2 or TRBV6-3 with TRBJ1-2; no clear D. The CDR3 spans 14 residues. Germline V gene sequence: CDR1 MNHEY, CDR2 SVGEGT. Trimming shortened V by 2 bases and J by 5 bases, and 12 bases separated the two germline ends.

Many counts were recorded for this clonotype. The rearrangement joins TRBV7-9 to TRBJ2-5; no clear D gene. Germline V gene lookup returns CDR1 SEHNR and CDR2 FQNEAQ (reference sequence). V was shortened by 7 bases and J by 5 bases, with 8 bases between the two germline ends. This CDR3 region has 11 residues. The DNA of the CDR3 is TGTGCCAGCACCCTTCAGGAGACCCAGTACTTC. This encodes CASTLQETQYF.

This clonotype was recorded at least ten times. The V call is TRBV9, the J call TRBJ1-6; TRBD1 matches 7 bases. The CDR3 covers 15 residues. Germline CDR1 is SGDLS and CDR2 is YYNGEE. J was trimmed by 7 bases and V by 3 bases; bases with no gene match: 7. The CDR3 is CASSGTGEWNSPLHF. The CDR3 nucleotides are TGTGCCAGCAGCGGCACAGGGGAATGGAATTCACCCCTCCACTTT.

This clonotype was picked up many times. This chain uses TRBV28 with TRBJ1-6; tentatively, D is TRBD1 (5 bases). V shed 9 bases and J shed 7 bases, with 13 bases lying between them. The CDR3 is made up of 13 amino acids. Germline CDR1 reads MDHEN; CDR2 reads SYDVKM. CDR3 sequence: CASGQGKNSPLHF. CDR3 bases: TGTGCCAGTGGCCAGGGAAAGAATTCACCCCTCCACTTT.

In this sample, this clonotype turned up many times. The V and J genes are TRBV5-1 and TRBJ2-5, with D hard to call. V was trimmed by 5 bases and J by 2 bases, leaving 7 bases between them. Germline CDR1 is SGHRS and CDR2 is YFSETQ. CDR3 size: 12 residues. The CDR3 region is CASRYEQETQYF. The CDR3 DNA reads TGCGCCAGCAGATACGAACAAGAGACCCAGTACTTC.

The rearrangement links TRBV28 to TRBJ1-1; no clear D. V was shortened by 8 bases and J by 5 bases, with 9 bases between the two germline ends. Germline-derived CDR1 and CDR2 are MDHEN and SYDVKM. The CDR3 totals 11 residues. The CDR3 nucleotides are TGTGCCAGCTGTAGCTGGACTGAAGCTTTCTTT. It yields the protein CASCSWTEAFF.

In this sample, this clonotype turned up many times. The CDR3 DNA is TGTGCCAGCCTCATAGTACTTGGAGAGACCCAGTACTTC. Its protein product is CASLIVLGETQYF. The chain uses TRBV11-2 and TRBJ2-5; D remains unclear. The CDR3 length is 13 residues. Trimming cost V 8 bases and J 4 bases, with 14 bases left between them. Germline CDR1 is SGHAT and CDR2 is FQNNGV.

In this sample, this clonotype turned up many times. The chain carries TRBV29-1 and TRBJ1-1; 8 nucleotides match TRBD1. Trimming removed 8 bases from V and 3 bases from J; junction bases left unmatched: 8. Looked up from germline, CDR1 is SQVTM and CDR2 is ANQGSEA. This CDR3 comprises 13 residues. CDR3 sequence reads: CSSTRGLDTEAFF. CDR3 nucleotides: TGCAGCTCCACCAGGGGGCTGGACACTGAAGCTTTCTTT.

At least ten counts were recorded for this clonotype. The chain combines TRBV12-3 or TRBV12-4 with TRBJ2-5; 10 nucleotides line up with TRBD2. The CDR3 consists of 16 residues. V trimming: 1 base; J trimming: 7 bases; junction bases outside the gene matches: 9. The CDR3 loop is CASSLGRTSGPWTQYF. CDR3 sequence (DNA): TGTGCCAGCAGTTTAGGACGGACTAGCGGTCCTTGGACCCAGTACTTC.

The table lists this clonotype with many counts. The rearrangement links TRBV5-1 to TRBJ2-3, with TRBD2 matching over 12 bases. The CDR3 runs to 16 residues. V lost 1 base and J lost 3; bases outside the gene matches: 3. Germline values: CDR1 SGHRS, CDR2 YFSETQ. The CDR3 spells CASSLRTSGATDTQYF. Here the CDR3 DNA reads TGCGCCAGCAGCTTGAGGACTAGCGGGGCAACAGATACGCAGTATTTT.

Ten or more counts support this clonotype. The CDR3 spells CASDRHRLAVTYEQYF. CDR3 DNA: TGTGCCAGCGACCGACACAGACTAGCGGTCACCTACGAGCAGTACTTC. The chain carries TRBV6-1 and TRBJ2-7; the match to TRBD2 covers 9 bases. After removal of 8 bases from V and 2 bases from J, the junction contained 13 bases not matched to a gene. Germline loops: CDR1 MNHNS, CDR2 SASEGT. The CDR3 consists of 16 residues.

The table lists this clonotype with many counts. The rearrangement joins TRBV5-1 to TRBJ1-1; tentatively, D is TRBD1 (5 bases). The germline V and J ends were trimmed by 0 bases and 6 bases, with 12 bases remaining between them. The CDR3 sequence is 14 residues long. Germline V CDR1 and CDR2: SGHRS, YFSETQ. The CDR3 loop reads CASSLAGGFAEAFF. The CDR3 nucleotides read TGCGCCAGCAGCTTGGCCGGGGGTTTCGCTGAAGCTTTCTTT.

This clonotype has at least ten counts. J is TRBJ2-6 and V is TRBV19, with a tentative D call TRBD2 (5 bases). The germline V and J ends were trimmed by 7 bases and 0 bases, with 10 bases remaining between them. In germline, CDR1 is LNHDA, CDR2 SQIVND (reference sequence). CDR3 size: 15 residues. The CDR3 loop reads CASTIGLSGANVLTF. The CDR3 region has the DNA TGTGCCAGTACCATCGGACTCTCTGGGGCCAACGTCCTGACTTTC. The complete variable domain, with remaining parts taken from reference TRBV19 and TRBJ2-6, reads DGGITQSPKYLFRKEGQNVTLSCEQNLNHDAMYWYRQDPGQGLRLIYYSQIVNDFQKGDIAEGYSVSREKKESFPLTVTSAQKNPTAFYLCASTIGLSGANVLTFGAGSRLTVL.

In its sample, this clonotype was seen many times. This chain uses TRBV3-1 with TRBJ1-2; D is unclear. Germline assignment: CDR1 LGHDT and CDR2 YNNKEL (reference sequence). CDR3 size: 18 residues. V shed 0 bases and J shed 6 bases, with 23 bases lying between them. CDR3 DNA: TGTGCCAGCAGCCAAGAAAAGGTGCGGACGGTCTCCGGGAATGGCTACACCTTC. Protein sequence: CASSQEKVRTVSGNGYTF.